The clone carrying this TCR beta chain was seen a single time. V was clipped by 5 bases and J by 3 bases, with 11 bases between them. There are 13 residues in the CDR3. CDR1 GTSNPN and CDR2 SVGIG come from the germline V gene (reference sequence). Authors' methods: Reference gene primer amplification in the assay estimated nucleated cell counts. TCRdb's table, derived via immunoSEQ multiplex PCR, lists solely in-frame clones and lacks some. That table furnishes V, J and clone size, whereas the DNA furnished D and trimming. The sample contains under 200,000 clones, around 90% of which appear only once. This sample stems from a study of blood T cell repertoires in COVID-19. Study as a whole: The samples span acute and convalescent COVID-19 from the United States, Italy and Spain. Sources were T cells, B-cell-depleted T cells, or PBMCs; the material itself was cDNA or gDNA.

The V call is TRBV30, the J call TRBJ1-5, with D unclear. Material: peripheral blood. This receptor was taken from a man aged 40-49 years with active or convalescent COVID-19. As DNA, the CDR3 is TGTGCCTGGCGAGACGGGGACAATCAGCCCCAGCATTTT. Its translation is CAWRDGDNQPQHF.